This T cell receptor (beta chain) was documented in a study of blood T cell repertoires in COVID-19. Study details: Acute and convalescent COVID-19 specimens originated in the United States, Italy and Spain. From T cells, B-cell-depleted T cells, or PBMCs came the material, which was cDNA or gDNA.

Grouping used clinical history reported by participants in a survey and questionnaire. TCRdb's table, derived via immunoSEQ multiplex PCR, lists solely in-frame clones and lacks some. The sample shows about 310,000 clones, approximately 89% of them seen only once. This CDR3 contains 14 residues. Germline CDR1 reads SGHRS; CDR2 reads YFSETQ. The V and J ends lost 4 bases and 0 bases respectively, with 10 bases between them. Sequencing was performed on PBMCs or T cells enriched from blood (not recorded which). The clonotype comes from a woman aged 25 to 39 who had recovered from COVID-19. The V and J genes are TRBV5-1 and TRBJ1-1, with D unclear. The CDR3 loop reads CASSRAAMNTEAFF. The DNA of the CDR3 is TGCGCCAGCAGCCGCGCGGCGATGAACACTGAAGCTTTCTTT.